The clone carrying this TCR beta chain was observed a single time. TCRdb keeps only in-frame clones here, not all; method: immunoSEQ multiplex PCR. Of 70,000 to 85,000 clones in the sample, 90% were seen once. CDR1 is SGHVS and CDR2 is FQNEAQ in the germline V gene. CDR3 size: 15 residues. Deletions cut 2 bases from V and 0 bases from J, with 7 bases between. This sample was taken from a study of OX40 agonist ivuxolimab in advanced cancers. Looking at the study overall: Cancers in dose escalation were hepatocellular, melanoma, renal cell and head and neck.

Sequencing used CD4+ or CD8+ T cells sorted from blood, obtained in a trial of the OX40 agonist ivuxolimab. The chain links TRBV7-8 to TRBJ2-2; D is unclear. The source is an adult with an advanced solid tumor such as melanoma, head and neck, liver or kidney cancer. The CDR3 is CASSLLPANTGELFF. The CDR3 nucleotides are TGTGCCAGCAGCTTACTGCCGGCGAACACCGGGGAGCTGTTTTTT.